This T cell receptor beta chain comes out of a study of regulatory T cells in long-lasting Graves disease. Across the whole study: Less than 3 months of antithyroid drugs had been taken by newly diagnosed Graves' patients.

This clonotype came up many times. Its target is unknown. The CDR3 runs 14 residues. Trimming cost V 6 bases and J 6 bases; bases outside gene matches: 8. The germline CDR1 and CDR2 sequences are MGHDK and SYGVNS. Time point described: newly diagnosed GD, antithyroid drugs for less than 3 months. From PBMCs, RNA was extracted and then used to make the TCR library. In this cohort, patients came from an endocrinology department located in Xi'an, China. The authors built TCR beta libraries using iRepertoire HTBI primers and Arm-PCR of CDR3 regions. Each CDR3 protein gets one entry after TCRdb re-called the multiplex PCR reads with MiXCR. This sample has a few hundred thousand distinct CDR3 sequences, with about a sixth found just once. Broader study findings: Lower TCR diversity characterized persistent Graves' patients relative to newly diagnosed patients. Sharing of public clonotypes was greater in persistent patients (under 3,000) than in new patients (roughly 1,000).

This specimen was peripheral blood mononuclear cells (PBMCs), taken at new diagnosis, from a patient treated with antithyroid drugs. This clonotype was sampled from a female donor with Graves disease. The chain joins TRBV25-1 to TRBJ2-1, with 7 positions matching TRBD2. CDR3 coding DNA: TGTGCCAGCAGGATCCCCGGGACTACCAATGAGCAGTTCTTC. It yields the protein CASRIPGTTNEQFF.